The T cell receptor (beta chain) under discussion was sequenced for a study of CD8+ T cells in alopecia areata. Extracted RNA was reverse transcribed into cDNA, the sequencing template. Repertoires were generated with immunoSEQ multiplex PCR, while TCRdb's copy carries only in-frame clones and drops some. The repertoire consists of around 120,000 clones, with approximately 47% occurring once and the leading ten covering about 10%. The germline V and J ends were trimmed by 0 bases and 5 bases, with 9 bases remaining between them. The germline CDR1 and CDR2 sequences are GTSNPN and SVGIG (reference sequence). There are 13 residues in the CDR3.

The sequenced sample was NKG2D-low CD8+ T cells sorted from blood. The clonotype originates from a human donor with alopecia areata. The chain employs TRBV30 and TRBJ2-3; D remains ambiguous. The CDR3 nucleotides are TGTGCCTGGAGTGTACTCCCGGGAGATACGCAGTATTTT. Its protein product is CAWSVLPGDTQYF.